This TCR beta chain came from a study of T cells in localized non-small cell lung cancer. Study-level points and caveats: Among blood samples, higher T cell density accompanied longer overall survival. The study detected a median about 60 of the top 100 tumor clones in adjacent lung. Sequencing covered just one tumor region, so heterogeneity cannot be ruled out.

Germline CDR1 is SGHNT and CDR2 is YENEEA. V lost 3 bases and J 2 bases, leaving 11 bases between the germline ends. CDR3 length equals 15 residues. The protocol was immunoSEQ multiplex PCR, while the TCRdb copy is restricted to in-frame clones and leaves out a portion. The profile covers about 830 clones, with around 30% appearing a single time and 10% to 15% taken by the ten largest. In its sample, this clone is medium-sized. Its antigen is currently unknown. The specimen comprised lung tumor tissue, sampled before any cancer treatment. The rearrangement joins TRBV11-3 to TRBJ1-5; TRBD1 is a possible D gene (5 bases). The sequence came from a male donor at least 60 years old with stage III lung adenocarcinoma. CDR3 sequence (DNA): TGTGCCAGCAGCTTGGGCAGGGATGGCAATCAGCCCCAGCATTTT. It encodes CASSLGRDGNQPQHF.